This T cell receptor beta chain originates from a study of cytomegalovirus exposure and HLA in healthy donors. Looking at the study overall: T cells numbering around 180 million yielded 95 million to 140 million unique TCR beta sequences in an earlier analysis. General study points: In most subjects, TCR beta sequences reportedly gave accurate predictions of HLA-A and HLA-B alleles. When analyzed later, the rates of TCR association showed variation by HLA locus, with DRB1 the most and HLA-C the fewest.

Note on this clone: The antigen is undetermined.

The PCR had 60 Vbeta and 13 Jbeta primers. Authors' analysis steps: A later analysis tallied 75 million to 80 million unique TCR beta chains, approximately 10 million of them shared. The repertoire was sequenced with immunoSEQ multiplex PCR; TCRdb's copy has only in-frame clones and lacks some. The DNA was the basis for D and trimming; V, J and clone size are from that table. Of over 200,000 clones listed, under 90% are singletons. In germline, CDR1 is SQVTM, CDR2 ANQGSEA. V dropped 6 bases and J dropped 0; count of bases not matched to a gene: 6. This CDR3 region has 14 residues. The chain combines TRBV29-1 with TRBJ2-7; 9 bases are a match to TRBD1. This sequence originates from a human donor in good health. The specimen was PBMCs. The CDR3 is CSVGTGPTSYEQYF. In DNA, the CDR3 is TGCAGCGTGGGGACAGGGCCTACCTCCTACGAGCAGTACTTC.